Included here is one TCR beta chain sequence, with context. The antigen is not known. The data stem from a study of brain T cells in children with intractable seizures. Broader study findings: Clones missing pre-surgery may reflect undersampling of that blood sample. HCMV serostatus was not known, and viral specificity came from CDR3 similarity only.

Sequencing was limited to surgery cases with top T cell transcript signatures in brain tissue. Patients received at least one anti-epileptic drug before surgery. The method was immunoSEQ multiplex PCR; TCRdb's version includes in-frame clones alone and lacks a portion of them. Among fewer than 150,000 clones listed, 85% to 95% were seen once. The germline CDR1 and CDR2 sequences are MDHEN and SYDVKM. V dropped 3 bases and J dropped 8; count of bases not matched to a gene: 6. The CDR3 is made up of 14 amino acids. This specimen consisted of peripheral blood, obtained at surgery. This chain links TRBV28 with TRBJ2-4; 8 bases map to TRBD2. This clonotype was obtained from a boy in the first two years of life with hemimegalencephaly and intractable seizures. CDR3 amino acids: CASSFLPAGDIQYF. The CDR3, as DNA: TGTGCCAGCAGTTTCCTTCCAGCGGGGGACATTCAGTACTTC.